This TCR beta chain was sequenced for a study of blood T cell repertoires in COVID-19. Whole-study context: PBMCs, B-cell-depleted T cells, or T cells were the source of the cDNA or gDNA that made up the material.

Methods used by the authors: Reference gene primer amplification in the assay estimated nucleated cell counts. Assay used: immunoSEQ multiplex PCR; TCRdb lists only in-frame clones, some missing. That table gives V, J and clone size, and the DNA gave D and trimming. The table has about 160,000 clones, 65% to 85% seen once; the top ten hold approximately 14%. Germline CDR1 and CDR2: SGHNT and YYREEE (reference sequence). Trimming pared 4 bases from V and 4 bases from J, leaving 7 bases between. This CDR3 has 12 residues. V gene TRBV5-4 combines with J gene TRBJ2-3; the D is unclear. The sequenced sample was peripheral blood. The sequence was obtained from a woman older than 75 with acute or convalescent COVID-19. CDR3 sequence: CASSESADTQYF. The CDR3 DNA reads TGTGCCAGCAGCGAGAGCGCAGATACGCAGTATTTT.